The source of this T cell receptor (beta chain) is a study of T cells in tumors and immune-related adverse events (dated by TCRdb to the early 2020s). The CDR3 sequence holds 13 residues, the cysteine and phenylalanine included. CDR3 DNA is the only sequence kept; it has 39 bases, read in frame from the first base. The germline ends are 17 bases apart after V is trimmed by 8 bases and J by 6 bases. From the germline V gene (reference sequence), CDR1 is SEHNR and CDR2 is FQNEAQ. The immunoSEQ assay was used to amplify and sequence the TCR beta locus, producing bulk TCR Vbeta CDR3 data. Regarding the original processing steps: Non-productive CDR3s, sequences shorter than 7 amino acids, and those not starting with C or ending with F/W were excluded. Analysis was restricted to specimens with at least 1000 reads, and clonotypes were defined at the amino acid level. To compute clonality, Pielou's evenness was subtracted from 1. To equalize library sizes, abundance-weighted random subsampling with replacement was performed 100 times so that 95% confidence intervals could be reported. Repertoire overlap was quantified with the Morisita overlap index, and the top 40 clones per specimen were checked for overlap with the irAE. TCRdb's version of the immuneACCESS table is confined to in-frame rearrangements and falls short of the full clone set. An unresolved V gene accounts for under half of the shortfall where checked; the remainder is of unknown origin. V and J calls and clone size come straight from that table; D and trimming were deduced from the DNA. The sample includes 20,000 to 25,000 clones, with 85% to 95% observed a single time. Clones ranked in the top ten supply 1.1% to 1.5% of the sample.

Interpreted using the paper, the treatment or condition label stands for: nivolumab (PD-1 blockade) given before sampling. The DNeasy Blood and Tissue Kit was used to extract DNA from the formalin-fixed paraffin-embedded specimens. Note on this clone: It has no known antigen specificity. The input lacks base qualities; no much larger clone sits a single base away.

The sequence came from a female donor with metastatic renal cell carcinoma. The rearranged chain carries TRBV7-9 and TRBJ2-7; the D gene is perhaps TRBD1, on 6 matching bases. The specimen was lymph node tissue, collected from a patient treated with anti-PD-1 therapy. Here the CDR3 is given as CASRSPEGVEQYF. The bases read TGTGCCAGCCGGTCCCCCGAGGGGGTCGAGCAGTACTTC.